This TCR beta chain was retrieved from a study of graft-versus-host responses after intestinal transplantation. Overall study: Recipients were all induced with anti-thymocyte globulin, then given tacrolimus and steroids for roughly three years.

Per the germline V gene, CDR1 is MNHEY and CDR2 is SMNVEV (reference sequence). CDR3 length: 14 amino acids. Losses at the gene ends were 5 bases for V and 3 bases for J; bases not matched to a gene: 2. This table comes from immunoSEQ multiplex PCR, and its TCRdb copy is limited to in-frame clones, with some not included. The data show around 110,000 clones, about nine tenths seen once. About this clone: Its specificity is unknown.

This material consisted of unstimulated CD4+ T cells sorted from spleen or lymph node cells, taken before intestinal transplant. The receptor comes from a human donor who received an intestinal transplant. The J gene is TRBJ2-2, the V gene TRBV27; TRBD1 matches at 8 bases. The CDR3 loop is CASSPGGYTGELFF. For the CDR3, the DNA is TGTGCCAGCAGTCCAGGGGGCTACACCGGGGAGCTGTTTTTT.